The source of this T cell receptor (beta chain) is a study of beta chain features in type 1 diabetes. Study observations and caveats: Type 1 diabetes patients showed a moderate but significant shortening of TCRB CDR3s in all four CD4+ subsets. More deletions and fewer insertions at VDJ junctions were seen in type 1 diabetes patients.

V dropped 3 bases and J dropped 10 bases, with 16 bases sitting between them. CDR1 LNHDA and CDR2 SQIVND come from the germline V gene (reference sequence). This CDR3 region has 14 residues. The sequenced template was cDNA made from the entire isolated RNA. Naive, central memory and regulatory T cell samples averaged roughly 4 million reads. Assay: immunoSEQ multiplex PCR; the TCRdb copy retains only in-frame clones and omits some. In the table there are 300,000 or so clones, roughly 12% of which are singletons. Cell sorting via CD45RO/CCR7/CD25/CD127/CD95/CD27 was performed to obtain CD4+ naive, central memory, regulatory and stem cell-like memory cells. Note on this clone: What it recognizes is unknown.

Sequenced: naive CD4+ T cells from blood. This chain joins TRBV19 and TRBJ2-1; a possible D gene is TRBD2 (6 bases). The clonotype was recovered from a woman aged 18-29 years with type 1 diabetes. CDR3 amino acids: CASSMRRERREQFF. In DNA form, the CDR3 reads TGTGCCAGTAGTATGAGACGGGAGCGTAGAGAGCAGTTCTTC.